These 29 T cell receptor beta chains were sequenced from one sample in a study of OX40 agonist ivuxolimab in advanced cancers. TCRdb keeps only in-frame clones here, not all; method: immunoSEQ multiplex PCR. The sample lists some 80,000 clones; about 90% were seen once. The material was CD4+ or CD8+ T cells sorted from blood, obtained in a trial of the OX40 agonist ivuxolimab. These receptors all come from an adult with an advanced solid tumor such as melanoma, head and neck, liver or kidney cancer.

This chain links TRBV6-1 with TRBJ2-7; 7 bases are shared with TRBD1. V dropped 2 bases and J dropped 3; count of bases not matched to a gene: 7. The CDR3 is 15 amino acids. Germline CDR1 reads MNHNS; CDR2 reads SASEGT. CDR3 nucleotides: TGTGCCAGCAGTGAAAGTACGGCAGGGGGCTACGAGCAGTACTTC. It is translated as CASSESTAGGYEQYF.

The table lists this clone with a few counts. This chain connects TRBV9 to TRBJ2-1, with D perhaps being TRBD1 or TRBD2 (6 bases each). Trimming left V 4 bases short and J 10 bases short, with 12 bases between. The CDR3 loop spans 12 amino acids. Germline lookup yields CDR1 SGDLS and CDR2 YYNGEE. In DNA form, the CDR3 reads TGTGCCAGCAGCCCCGGGGGCAAGGAGCAGTTCTTC. It yields the protein CASSPGGKEQFF.

The rearrangement joins TRBV7-7 to TRBJ2-7; 7 bases agree with TRBD1. Per the germline V gene, CDR1 is SSHAT and CDR2 is FNYEAQ (reference sequence). With 8 bases clipped from V and 6 bases from J, the junction kept 10 bases outside the gene matches. The CDR3 contains 13 residues. For the CDR3, the DNA is TGTGCCAGCCTAGGACGGTCAGGGGGCGAGCAGTACTTC. This translates into CASLGRSGGEQYF.

The chain links TRBV29-1 to TRBJ1-2, with D tentatively TRBD1 (5 bases). The CDR3 contains 14 residues. Germline loops: CDR1 SQVTM, CDR2 ANQGSEA. The germline V and J ends were trimmed by 0 bases and 5 bases, with 13 bases remaining between them. Here the CDR3 reads CSVEDPGGEYGYTF. CDR3 in DNA: TGCAGCGTTGAAGACCCCGGGGGGGAGTATGGCTACACCTTC.

The chain recombines TRBV19 with TRBJ2-7; tentatively, D is TRBD2 (5 bases). Germline V gives CDR1 LNHDA, CDR2 SQIVND (reference sequence). V was pared by 3 bases and J by 3 bases, with 12 bases between. The CDR3 covers 14 residues. CDR3 sequence: CASSMDGVNYEQYF. CDR3 bases: TGTGCCAGTAGTATGGACGGGGTGAACTACGAGCAGTACTTC. The full variable domain, its missing parts supplied by reference TRBV19 and TRBJ2-7, is DGGITQSPKYLFRKEGQNVTLSCEQNLNHDAMYWYRQDPGQGLRLIYYSQIVNDFQKGDIAEGYSVSREKKESFPLTVTSAQKNPTAFYLCASSMDGVNYEQYFGPGTRLTVT.

V is TRBV13 and J is TRBJ2-5; 10 nucleotides align to TRBD2. V gave up 2 bases and J gave up 2 bases; unmatched junction bases: 8. The CDR3 is 17 residues long. Germline assignment: CDR1 PRHDT and CDR2 FYEKMQ (reference sequence). DNA of the CDR3: TGTGCCAGCAGCTTATGGGGGCTAGCGGGGGCGCAAGAGACCCAGTACTTC. Translated, it gives CASSLWGLAGAQETQYF.

This chain joins TRBV9 and TRBJ2-2; the D call may be TRBD1 or TRBD2 (6 bases each). Germline CDR1 reads SGDLS; CDR2 reads YYNGEE. The CDR3 consists of 14 residues. Trimming cost V 3 bases and J 6 bases, with 12 bases left between them. CDR3 bases: TGTGCCAGCAGCGAAGGGGGGAGTCCCGGGGAGCTGTTTTTT. Its translation is CASSEGGSPGELFF.

The gene calls are TRBV6-5 and TRBJ1-5; D remains ambiguous. This CDR3 is 14 amino acids long. Trimming took off 0 bases at V and 7 bases at J, with 10 bases between the two ends. Germline V gene lookup returns CDR1 MNHEY and CDR2 SVGAGI. CDR3 DNA: TGTGCCAGCAGTTACTCGTCAGAATACCAGCCCCAGCATTTT. Its protein is CASSYSSEYQPQHF.

This chain connects TRBV5-5 to TRBJ2-7; 8 nucleotides align to TRBD1. The CDR3 has 14 amino acids. The trim removed 4 bases at V and 4 bases at J, leaving 7 bases unmatched. Germline V lookup: CDR1 SGHKS, CDR2 YYEKEE (reference sequence). The CDR3 DNA is TGTGCCAGCAGCCTGGACAGGGTTCTGTACGAGCAGTACTTC. It translates to CASSLDRVLYEQYF.

CDR3 region: CASSSSGTPLNEQFF. CDR3 DNA sequence: TGCGCCAGCAGCTCTAGCGGAACTCCTCTCAATGAGCAGTTCTTC. The chain couples TRBV5-1 to TRBJ2-1; 7 nucleotides line up with TRBD2. CDR3 size: 15 residues. The V and J ends lost 3 bases and 6 bases, in that order; junction bases with no gene match: 9. Germline V gives CDR1 SGHRS, CDR2 YFSETQ.

The chain uses TRBV7-9 and TRBJ1-1; D uncertain. CDR3 length: 15 amino acids. V lost 5 bases and J lost 0, with 13 bases in between. The germline V gene encodes CDR1 SEHNR and CDR2 FQNEAQ (reference sequence). The CDR3 DNA is TGTGCCAGCAGCCCCCCGGAGGGATTGAACACTGAAGCTTTCTTT. It yields the protein CASSPPEGLNTEAFF.

The V and J genes are TRBV9 and TRBJ1-2; D perhaps matches TRBD1 (5 bases). Trimming cost V 0 bases and J 5 bases, with 11 bases left between them. CDR1 is SGDLS and CDR2 is YYNGEE in the germline V gene. This CDR3 region has 14 residues. The CDR3 DNA is TGTGCCAGCAGCGTAGGAGGGACGGTTTATGGCTACACCTTC. The encoded protein is CASSVGGTVYGYTF.

The genes are TRBV5-6 and TRBJ2-7; 11 nucleotides line up with TRBD1. V shed 3 bases, J shed 4 bases, and the junction held 9 bases outside the gene matches. Germline CDR1 is SGHDT and CDR2 is YYEEEE. The CDR3 contains 16 residues. For the CDR3, the DNA is TGTGCCAGCAGCTCCCGCTGGGACAGGGGGTTGTACGAGCAGTACTTC. It specifies CASSSRWDRGLYEQYF.

The rearrangement uses TRBV7-8 and TRBJ1-5; tentative D call: TRBD1 (5 bases). Trimming cost V 2 bases and J 0 bases, with 20 bases left between them. Germline V gene lookup returns CDR1 SGHVS and CDR2 FQNEAQ. The CDR3 loop spans 19 amino acids. In DNA form, the CDR3 reads TGTGCCAGCAGCTTACATGGGGAGGGGACCGCGGATAGCAATCAGCCCCAGCATTTT. Protein product: CASSLHGEGTADSNQPQHF. The full variable domain, with the rest looked up from reference TRBV7-8 and TRBJ1-5, is GAGVSQSPRYKVAKRGQDVALRCDPISGHVSLFWYQQALGQGPEFLTYFQNEAQLDKSGLPSDRFFAERPEGSVSTLKIQRTQQEDSAVYLCASSLHGEGTADSNQPQHFGDGTRLSIL.

The rearrangement links TRBV5-5 to TRBJ2-7; D not resolved. Germline CDR1 SGHKS, CDR2 YYEKEE (reference sequence). CDR3 length: 14 residues. V lost 2 bases to trimming and J lost 3 bases, with 12 bases between them. As DNA, the CDR3 is TGTGCCAGCAGCTTTTCTCCAGGCCTCTACGAGCAGTACTTC. Amino acids: CASSFSPGLYEQYF.

The V call is TRBV6-4, the J call TRBJ2-3; 8 nucleotides agree with TRBD2. Looked up from germline, CDR1 is MRHNA and CDR2 is SNTAGT. The CDR3 sequence is 15 residues long. Trimming at V came to 3 bases and at J to 2 bases, leaving 4 bases not matched to a gene. The CDR3 nucleotides are TGTGCCAGCAGTGAAGGCGGGGGGAACACAGATACGCAGTATTTT. It translates to CASSEGGGNTDTQYF.

V usage is TRBV14 and J usage is TRBJ1-1; D unresolved. Trimming removed 0 bases at V and 4 bases at J, with 15 bases between. CDR3 length: 16 residues. Germline values: CDR1 SGHDN, CDR2 FVKESK. The CDR3 sequence: CASSQDPRWESTEAFF. The DNA of the CDR3 is TGTGCCAGCAGCCAAGATCCCCGTTGGGAAAGCACTGAAGCTTTCTTT.

The V gene is TRBV9, the J gene TRBJ2-5, with D possibly being TRBD1 (5 bases). Germline CDR1 and CDR2: SGDLS and YYNGEE. V was clipped by 2 bases and J by 2 bases, with 13 bases between them. The CDR3 runs to 15 residues. For the CDR3, the DNA is TGTGCCAGCAGCGTCGAAACAGGAGTACAAGAGACCCAGTACTTC. It encodes CASSVETGVQETQYF.

The gene calls are TRBV30 and TRBJ1-2; D is uncertain. Germline V gene lookup returns CDR1 GTSNPN and CDR2 SVGIG (reference sequence). Trimming took 3 bases from V and 2 from J, leaving 13 bases between them. This CDR3 contains 14 residues. The CDR3 loop reads CAWRTPGSNYGYTF. In DNA form, the CDR3 reads TGTGCCTGGAGAACGCCGGGGTCAAACTATGGCTACACCTTC. The full variable domain, completed using reference TRBV30 and TRBJ1-2, is SQTIHQWPATLVQPVGSPLSLECTVEGTSNPNLYWYRQAAGRGLQLLFYSVGIGQISSEVPQNLSASRPQDRQFILSSKKLLLSDSGFYLCAWRTPGSNYGYTFGSGTRLTVV.

In this sample, this clone turned up once. The CDR3 spells CASSLMTAGNTEAFF. The CDR3 DNA follows: TGCGCCAGCAGCCTTATGACCGCGGGGAACACTGAAGCTTTCTTT. The chain has TRBV4-1 and TRBJ1-1; D is undetermined. From germline, CDR1 is MGHRA and CDR2 YSYEKL. Trimming removed 4 bases at V and 1 base at J, with 13 bases between. CDR3 length: 15 amino acids.

The chain is built from TRBV5-3 and TRBJ2-3; TRBD2 matches 11 bases. TRBV5-3 is an ORF for which the function is uncertain. CDR3 length: 15 amino acids. Losses at the gene ends were 1 base for V and 4 bases for J; bases not matched to a gene: 2. CDR3 bases: TGTGCCAGAAGCTTGACTAGCGGGGGCCCAGATACGCAGTATTTT. It is translated as CARSLTSGGPDTQYF.

This sequence joins TRBV7-6 and TRBJ2-3, with D perhaps matching TRBD2 (5 bases). The V gene's germline CDR1 is SGHVS and CDR2 FNYEAQ. The ends were cut back, 1 base at V and 6 bases at J, with 17 bases in the middle. There are 16 residues in the CDR3. Here the CDR3 reads CASSLERLPGGDTQYF. Written as DNA, the CDR3 is TGTGCCAGCAGCTTAGAACGGTTGCCAGGCGGGGATACGCAGTATTTT.

This clone occurred once. The J gene is TRBJ2-7, the V gene TRBV30, with D possibly matching TRBD1 (6 bases). Germline V gives CDR1 GTSNPN, CDR2 SVGIG (reference sequence). The CDR3 spans 10 residues. V was shortened by 4 bases and J by 6 bases, with 7 bases between the two germline ends. The CDR3 region has the DNA TGTGCCTGGAAACAGGGCGAGCAGTACTTC. Its translation is CAWKQGEQYF.

The rearrangement links TRBV27 to TRBJ1-5, with D hard to call. The CDR3 sequence is 16 residues long. From germline, CDR1 is MNHEY and CDR2 SMNVEV (reference sequence). V was cut by 2 bases and J by 7 bases, with 18 bases left in between. In DNA, the CDR3 is TGTGCCAGCAGTTTAATTTCTGGGTCCCCCGGCCAGCCCCAGCATTTT. This codes for CASSLISGSPGQPQHF.

This rearrangement joins TRBV9 to TRBJ2-5; D is uncertain. The germline gives CDR1 SGDLS, CDR2 YYNGEE. CDR3 length: 17 amino acids. The germline V and J ends were trimmed by 4 bases and 1 base, with 20 bases remaining between them. The CDR3 sequence: CASSPKRTQYPQETQYF. CDR3 DNA sequence: TGTGCCAGCAGCCCCAAACGGACGCAGTATCCCCAAGAGACCCAGTACTTC.

V is TRBV7-9 and J is TRBJ1-2; D gene unclear. Trimming left V 1 base short and J 4 bases short, with 7 bases between. This CDR3 region has 13 residues. Germline loops: CDR1 SEHNR, CDR2 FQNEAQ (reference sequence). The chain's CDR3 is CASSLGRAYGYTF. CDR3 coding DNA: TGTGCCAGCAGCTTAGGTCGAGCCTATGGCTACACCTTC.

This chain connects TRBV7-8 to TRBJ2-7, with TRBD1 matching 9 bases. The CDR3 extends over 17 amino acids. Germline-derived CDR1 and CDR2 are SGHVS and FQNEAQ. Trimming cost V 5 bases and J 5 bases; bases outside gene matches: 16. The CDR3 region has the DNA TGTGCCAGCAGCACGGACAGGGGCCACCCGCAGTCGGACGAGCAGTACTTC. Its protein is CASSTDRGHPQSDEQYF. Based on the CDR3 plus reference TRBV7-8 and TRBJ2-7, the full variable domain is GAGVSQSPRYKVAKRGQDVALRCDPISGHVSLFWYQQALGQGPEFLTYFQNEAQLDKSGLPSDRFFAERPEGSVSTLKIQRTQQEDSAVYLCASSTDRGHPQSDEQYFGPGTRLTVT.

This clone was picked up one time. A clone one base away is much larger, so this may be a read error. This chain connects TRBV6-4 to TRBJ2-2; the D is unclear. The V end was cut by 2 bases, the J end by 1 base, with 2 bases between. Germline V CDR1 and CDR2: MRHNA, SNTAGT. The CDR3 is 13 amino acids. The CDR3 is CASSDGNTGELFF. The CDR3 nucleotides read TGTGCCAGCAGTGACGGGAACACCGGGGAGCTGTTTTTT.

The V call is TRBV4-3, the J call TRBJ2-4; 9 positions agree with TRBD2. The germline V gene encodes CDR1 LGHNA and CDR2 YSLEER. V lost 5 bases, J lost 8 bases, and 10 bases stayed unmatched. This CDR3 contains 15 residues. This chain's CDR3 is CASSEGRGGLDIQYF. Here the CDR3 DNA reads TGCGCCAGCAGCGAAGGGCGGGGGGGCCTGGACATTCAGTACTTC.